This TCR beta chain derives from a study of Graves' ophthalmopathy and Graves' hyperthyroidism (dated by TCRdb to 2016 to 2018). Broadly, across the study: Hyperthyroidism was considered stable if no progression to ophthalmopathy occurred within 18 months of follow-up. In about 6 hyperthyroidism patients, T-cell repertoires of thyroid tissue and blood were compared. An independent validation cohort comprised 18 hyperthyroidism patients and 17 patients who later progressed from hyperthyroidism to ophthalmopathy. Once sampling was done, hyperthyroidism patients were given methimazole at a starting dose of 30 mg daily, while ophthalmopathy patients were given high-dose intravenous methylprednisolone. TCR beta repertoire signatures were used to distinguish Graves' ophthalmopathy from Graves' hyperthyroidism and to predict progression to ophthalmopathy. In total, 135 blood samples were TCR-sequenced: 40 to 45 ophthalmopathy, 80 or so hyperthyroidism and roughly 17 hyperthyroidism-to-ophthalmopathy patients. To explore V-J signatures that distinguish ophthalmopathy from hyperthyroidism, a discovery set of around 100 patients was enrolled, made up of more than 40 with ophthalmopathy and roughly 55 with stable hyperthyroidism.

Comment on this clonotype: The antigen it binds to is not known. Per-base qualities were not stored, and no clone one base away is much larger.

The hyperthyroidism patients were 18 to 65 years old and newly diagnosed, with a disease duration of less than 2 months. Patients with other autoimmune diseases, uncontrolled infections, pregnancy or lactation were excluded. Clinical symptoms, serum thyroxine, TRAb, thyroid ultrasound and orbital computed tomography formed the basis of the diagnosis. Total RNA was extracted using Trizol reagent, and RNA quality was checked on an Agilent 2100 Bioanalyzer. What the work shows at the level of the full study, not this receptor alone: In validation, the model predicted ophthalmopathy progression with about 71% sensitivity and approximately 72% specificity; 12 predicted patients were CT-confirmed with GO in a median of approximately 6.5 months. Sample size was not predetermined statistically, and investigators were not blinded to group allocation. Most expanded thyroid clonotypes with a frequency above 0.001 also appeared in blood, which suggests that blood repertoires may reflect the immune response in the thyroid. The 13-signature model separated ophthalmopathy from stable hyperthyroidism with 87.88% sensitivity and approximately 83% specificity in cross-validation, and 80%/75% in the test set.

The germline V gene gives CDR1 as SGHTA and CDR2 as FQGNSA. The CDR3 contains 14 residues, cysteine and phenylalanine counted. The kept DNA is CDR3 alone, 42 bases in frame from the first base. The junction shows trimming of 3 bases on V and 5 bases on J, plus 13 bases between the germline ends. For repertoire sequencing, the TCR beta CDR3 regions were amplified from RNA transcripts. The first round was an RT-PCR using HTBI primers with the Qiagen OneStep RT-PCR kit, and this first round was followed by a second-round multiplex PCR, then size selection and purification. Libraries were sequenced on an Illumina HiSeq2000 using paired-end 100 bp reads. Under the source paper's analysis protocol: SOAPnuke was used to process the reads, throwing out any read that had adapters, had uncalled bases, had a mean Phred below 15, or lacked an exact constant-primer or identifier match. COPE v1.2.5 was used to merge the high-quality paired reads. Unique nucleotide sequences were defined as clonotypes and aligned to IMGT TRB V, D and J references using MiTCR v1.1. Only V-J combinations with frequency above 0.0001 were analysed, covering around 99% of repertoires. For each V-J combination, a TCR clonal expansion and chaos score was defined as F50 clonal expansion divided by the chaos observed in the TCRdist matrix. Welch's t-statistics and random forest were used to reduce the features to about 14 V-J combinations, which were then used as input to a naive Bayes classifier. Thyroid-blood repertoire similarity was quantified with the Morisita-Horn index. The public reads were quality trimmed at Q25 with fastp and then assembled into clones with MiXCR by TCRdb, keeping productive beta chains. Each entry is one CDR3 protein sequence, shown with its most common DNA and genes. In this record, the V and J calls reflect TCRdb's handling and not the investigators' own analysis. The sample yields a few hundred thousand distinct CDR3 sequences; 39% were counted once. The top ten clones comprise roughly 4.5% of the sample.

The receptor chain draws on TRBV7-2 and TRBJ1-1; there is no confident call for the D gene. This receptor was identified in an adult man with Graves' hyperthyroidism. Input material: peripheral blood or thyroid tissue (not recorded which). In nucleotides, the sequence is TGTGCCAGCAGCTTCTCGCTAGCGGGGACTGAAGCTTTCTTT. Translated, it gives CASSFSLAGTEAFF.